The rows below give T cell receptor beta chains drawn from one sample of a study of shared clonotypes between healthy human individuals. Some clones are missing from TCRdb's copy, which holds only in-frame ones; the method was immunoSEQ multiplex PCR. The sample includes around 2.1 million clones, 85% to 95% seen only once; the top ten take over 1.5%. The sequenced sample was naive CD8+ T cells from PBMCs. The source of these receptors is a man aged 18 to 30 in good health. Some clones in this sample may be carry-over from other donors' samples. CDR3s include the opening cysteine and the closing phenylalanine or tryptophan. The D gene is left open where the match is weak. Rows may omit the clone size; those that give it use once, few, many or a size class.

j_call d_call cdr3_length clone_size v_call cdr3_nt cdr3_aa
TRBJ2-4 TRBD2 16 . TRBV30 TGTGCCTGGAGCTCTCTAGCGGAGGTAGCCAAAAACATTCAGTACTTC CAWSSLAEVAKNIQYF
TRBJ1-2 . 16 once TRBV4-1 TGCGCCAGCAGCCAAGATCCCTCTTTCCTCTCCTATGGCTACACCTTC CASSQDPSFLSYGYTF
TRBJ2-6 . 18 . TRBV27 TGTGCCAGCAGTTCCCGGACAGTCCTACCCTCTGGGGCCAACGTCCTGACTTTC CASSSRTVLPSGANVLTF
TRBJ2-1 TRBD1 16 once TRBV19 TGTGCCAGCGCAAGTCCCCGGGACAGGGTGGGGAATGAGCAGTTCTTC CASASPRDRVGNEQFF
TRBJ2-1 TRBD1 15 once TRBV27 TGTGCCAGCAGCAGACTTCGGACAGGGCTAGGTGAGCAGTTCTTC CASSRLRTGLGEQFF
TRBJ2-7 . 14 . TRBV7-6 TGTGCCAGCAGCTTTGGTACTACCGGCTACGAGCAGTACTTC CASSFGTTGYEQYF
TRBJ1-4 . 14 . TRBV27 TGTGCCAGCAGTTTATTCCCAGGGGATGAAAAACTGTTTTTT CASSLFPGDEKLFF
TRBJ2-1 . 16 . TRBV5-6 TGTGCCAGCAGCTTGGAGGGGCCTCAGTGGGTCAATGAGCAGTTCTTC CASSLEGPQWVNEQFF
TRBJ2-5 . 15 . TRBV9 TGTGCCAGCAAGCTAAAAGGCGGGGAACAAGAGACCCAGTACTTC CASKLKGGEQETQYF
TRBJ2-1 TRBD1 14 once TRBV25-1 TGTGCCAGCAGTGCGTGGACAGGGGGCAATGAGCAGTTCTTC CASSAWTGGNEQFF
TRBJ1-2 . 14 . TRBV14 TGTGCCAGCAGCCAAGGGGGGAGAGAAAGAGGCTACACCTTC CASSQGGRERGYTF
TRBJ1-1 . 16 . TRBV12-5 TGTGCTAGTGGTCCGGGGGGGACCCTTATGAACACTGAAGCTTTCTTT CASGPGGTLMNTEAFF
TRBJ1-1 . 13 . TRBV28 TGTGCCAGCAGTTACCAGGGTGGGACTGAAGCTTTCTTT CASSYQGGTEAFF
TRBJ1-5 TRBD1 16 . TRBV28 TGTGCCAGCAAAGAAGACAGGGGGATTAGCAATCAGCCCCAGCATTTT CASKEDRGISNQPQHF
TRBJ2-1 . 14 few TRBV19 TGTGCCAGTACCCCCGGGGGCCCCTACAATGAGCAGTTCTTC CASTPGGPYNEQFF
TRBJ2-7 . 12 . TRBV28 TGTGCCAGCGATACAGGGTTCCACGAGCAGTACTTC CASDTGFHEQYF
TRBJ2-1 TRBD2 15 . TRBV9 TGTGCCAGCAGCGTAGGGACTAGCGGGGCGAGAGAGCAGTTCTTC CASSVGTSGAREQFF
TRBJ2-7 . 13 . TRBV27 TGTGCCAGCAGCCAATCTAGCTCCTACGAGCAGTACTTC CASSQSSSYEQYF
TRBJ1-1 . 12 . TRBV2 TGTGCCAGCAGGGCAGGCAACACTGAAGCTTTCTTT CASRAGNTEAFF
TRBJ2-5 TRBD1 16 . TRBV14 TGTGCCAGCAGCGTTTTTGCCGGGACAGCAATGGAGACCCAGTACTTC CASSVFAGTAMETQYF
TRBJ1-1 . 16 . TRBV7-9 TGTGCCAGCAGCGTAGGGGAGCGGGCAGGGCAAACTGAAGCTTTCTTT CASSVGERAGQTEAFF
TRBJ2-7 . 15 . TRBV19 TGTGCCAGTAGTATAGCCCAGAGAAGCTCCTACGAGCAGTACTTC CASSIAQRSSYEQYF
TRBJ2-7 . 15 . TRBV27 TGTGCCAGCAGTTTATCGCTGGACAGCTCCTACGAGCAGTACTTC CASSLSLDSSYEQYF
TRBJ1-5 TRBD1 16 . TRBV19 TGTGCCAGTAGTGACACAGGGGGCTTCGGCAATCAGCCCCAGCATTTT CASSDTGGFGNQPQHF
TRBJ2-3 . 13 . TRBV9 TGTGCCAGCAGCGCCTCAATCTCAGATACGCAGTATTTT CASSASISDTQYF
TRBJ2-5 . 16 . TRBV18 TGTGCCAGCTCACCACCGGAGGGGGCGGTAGGAGAGACCCAGTACTTC CASSPPEGAVGETQYF
TRBJ2-5 . 16 . TRBV5-1 TGCGCCAGCAGCTTGGACGGGGGGCTTGGCGGAGAGACCCAGTACTTC CASSLDGGLGGETQYF
TRBJ2-7 TRBD1 15 once TRBV4-3 TGCGCCAGCAGCCCAGGGACAGCCTTCTCCTACGAGCAGTACTTC CASSPGTAFSYEQYF
TRBJ1-1 . 14 . TRBV19 TGTGCCAGTAGTCCCCCCAGGGGATGGTCTGAAGCTTTCTTT CASSPPRGWSEAFF
TRBJ2-5 TRBD1 13 . TRBV9 TGTGCCAGCAGCGCAGGGGGCGCAGAGACCCAGTACTTC CASSAGGAETQYF
TRBJ2-1 . 16 . TRBV11-2 TGTGCCAGCAGCTTAGTGGCTAGCCTGGGATACAATGAGCAGTTCTTC CASSLVASLGYNEQFF
TRBJ2-2 . 16 . TRBV2 TGTGCCAGCACGGGACCGGACCTTCCGAACACCGGGGAGCTGTTTTTT CASTGPDLPNTGELFF
TRBJ2-1 . 15 . TRBV28 TGTGCCAGCAGTCCCCTTGGGGCGGCACTCAATGAGCAGTTCTTC CASSPLGAALNEQFF